This is a list of T cell receptor beta chains from one sample in a study of cytomegalovirus exposure and HLA in healthy donors. Only in-frame clones appear in the TCRdb table, and some are missing; sequencing was by immunoSEQ multiplex PCR. The data hold 140,000 or so clones, with about four fifths observed a single time. The sample taken for sequencing was PBMCs. Receptors were obtained from a man in his forties in good health and CMV-seronegative. CDR3s include the opening cysteine and the closing phenylalanine or tryptophan. A D gene is named only where the DNA matches it firmly. Expanded clones get a size class; other rows say once, few or many, or leave the size out.

V: TRBV11-2
size: NA
D: NA
J: TRBJ1-4
CDR3: CASSSGGLREGEKLFF
DNA: TGTGCCAGCAGCTCCGGGGGTCTGCGCGAAGGGGAAAAACTGTTTTTT

V: TRBV5-1
size: NA
D: NA
J: TRBJ2-7
CDR3: CASARGGMGSYEQYF
DNA: TGCGCCAGTGCTAGGGGGGGAATGGGCTCCTACGAGCAGTACTTC

V: TRBV19
size: NA
D: NA
J: TRBJ2-2
CDR3: CASKGDWFTGELFF
DNA: TGTGCCAGTAAGGGGGATTGGTTTACCGGGGAGCTGTTTTTT

V: TRBV2
size: NA
D: NA
J: TRBJ2-1
CDR3: CASFRDSYFNNEQFF
DNA: TGTGCCAGCTTCCGGGACTCCTACTTTAACAATGAGCAGTTCTTC

V: TRBV10-2
size: NA
D: NA
J: TRBJ1-2
CDR3: CASSETGQKGGYTF
DNA: TGCGCCAGCAGTGAGACAGGCCAAAAGGGTGGCTACACCTTC

V: TRBV11-2
size: NA
D: TRBD1
J: TRBJ2-2
CDR3: CASSLGGRGTGDTGELFF
DNA: TGTGCCAGCAGCTTAGGGGGAAGGGGGACAGGGGACACCGGGGAGCTGTTTTTT

V: TRBV11-1
size: NA
D: NA
J: TRBJ2-1
CDR3: CASSPGVDEQFF
DNA: TGTGCCAGCAGCCCCGGGGTCGATGAGCAGTTCTTC

V: TRBV2
size: once
D: NA
J: TRBJ1-6
CDR3: CASSAPDTLDNSPLHF
DNA: TGTGCCAGCAGTGCTCCTGACACGCTCGATAATTCACCCCTCCACTTT

V: TRBV27
size: once
D: NA
J: TRBJ2-7
CDR3: CASSLAGPRFDEQYF
DNA: TGTGCCAGCAGTTTAGCGGGGCCGCGTTTCGACGAGCAGTACTTC

V: TRBV21-1
size: few
D: NA
J: TRBJ2-7
CDR3: CASTGTGYHEQYF
DNA: TGTGCCAGCACCGGGACAGGGTATCACGAGCAGTACTTC

V: TRBV6-5
size: NA
D: NA
J: TRBJ2-2
CDR3: CASSSPYSNTGELFF
DNA: TGTGCCAGCAGTAGTCCATACTCGAACACCGGGGAGCTGTTTTTT

V: TRBV5-5
size: few
D: TRBD2
J: TRBJ2-3
CDR3: CASSTGLAGGPSTQYF
DNA: TGTGCCAGCAGCACCGGACTAGCGGGGGGGCCGAGTACGCAGTATTTT

V: TRBV7-7
size: NA
D: TRBD2
J: TRBJ2-1
CDR3: CASSDGLAGVDEQFF
DNA: TGTGCTAGCAGCGACGGACTAGCGGGGGTAGATGAGCAGTTCTTC

V: TRBV19
size: NA
D: NA
J: TRBJ2-1
CDR3: CASSKVEILGNEQFF
DNA: TGTGCCAGTAGTAAGGTGGAGATTCTAGGCAATGAGCAGTTCTTC

V: TRBV11-2
size: NA
D: TRBD1
J: TRBJ1-2
CDR3: CASSAYTGGAGGYTF
DNA: TGTGCCAGCAGCGCCTACACAGGGGGCGCCGGTGGCTACACCTTC

V: TRBV6-1
size: NA
D: NA
J: TRBJ2-7
CDR3: CASNRAAGSYEQYF
DNA: TGTGCCAGCAACCGGGCGGCGGGCTCCTACGAGCAGTACTTC

V: TRBV7-8
size: few
D: NA
J: TRBJ2-3
CDR3: CASSLHRSTDTQYF
DNA: TGTGCCAGCAGCTTACACAGGAGCACAGATACGCAGTATTTT

V: TRBV7-3
size: NA
D: TRBD2
J: TRBJ2-3
CDR3: CASSLQGLAGVEDTQYF
DNA: TGTGCCAGCAGCCTTCAGGGACTAGCGGGGGTTGAAGATACGCAGTATTTT

V: TRBV6-1
size: few
D: TRBD1
J: TRBJ1-1
CDR3: CASTERQGLEAFF
DNA: TGTGCCAGCACCGAAAGACAGGGGCTAGAAGCTTTCTTT

V: TRBV29-1
size: NA
D: NA
J: TRBJ1-1
CDR3: CSDHDRNTEAFF
DNA: TGCAGCGACCACGACAGGAACACTGAAGCTTTCTTT

V: TRBV29-1
size: NA
D: TRBD1
J: TRBJ2-7
CDR3: CSASTGREPYEQYF
DNA: TGCAGCGCTTCGACAGGGCGCGAACCCTACGAGCAGTACTTC

V: TRBV9
size: once
D: NA
J: TRBJ2-7
CDR3: CASSERTESSYEQYF
DNA: TGTGCCAGCAGCGAGCGGACGGAGAGCTCCTACGAGCAGTACTTC

V: TRBV6-6
size: NA
D: TRBD1
J: TRBJ2-7
CDR3: CASSLQGATHEQYF
DNA: TGTGCCAGCAGCTTACAGGGGGCGACCCACGAGCAGTACTTC

V: TRBV19
size: few
D: TRBD1
J: TRBJ1-5
CDR3: CASRTTGVGQPQHF
DNA: TGTGCCAGTAGGACGACAGGGGTAGGACAGCCCCAGCATTTT

V: TRBV7-8
size: NA
D: TRBD1
J: TRBJ2-5
CDR3: CASRGQGEYSQETQYF
DNA: TGTGCCAGCAGGGGACAGGGGGAATACTCCCAAGAGACCCAGTACTTC

V: TRBV4-3
size: once
D: NA
J: TRBJ2-5
CDR3: CASSQTQGFQETQYF
DNA: TGCGCCAGCAGCCAAACACAGGGATTCCAAGAGACCCAGTACTTC

V: TRBV9
size: NA
D: TRBD1
J: TRBJ2-7
CDR3: CASSSGQGAGKQYF
DNA: TGTGCCAGCAGCTCCGGACAGGGGGCAGGTAAGCAGTACTTC

V: TRBV11-2
size: NA
D: NA
J: TRBJ2-2
CDR3: CASSLDRLAGELFF
DNA: TGTGCCAGCAGCTTAGATCGCCTAGCCGGGGAGCTGTTTTTT

V: TRBV7-2
size: NA
D: TRBD1
J: TRBJ1-6
CDR3: CASSRQGSPLHF
DNA: TGTGCCAGCAGCCGACAGGGTTCACCCCTCCACTTT

V: TRBV7-2
size: NA
D: NA
J: TRBJ1-5
CDR3: CASSPQGNQPQHF
DNA: TGTGCCAGCAGCCCCCAGGGTAATCAGCCCCAGCATTTT

V: TRBV28
size: NA
D: TRBD1
J: TRBJ2-5
CDR3: CASTPGGSPQETQYF
DNA: TGTGCCAGCACTCCAGGGGGCTCCCCCCAAGAGACCCAGTACTTC

V: TRBV30
size: NA
D: NA
J: TRBJ1-5
CDR3: CAWSVLGWRNQPQHF
DNA: TGTGCCTGGAGTGTACTAGGTTGGCGCAATCAGCCCCAGCATTTT

V: TRBV19
size: NA
D: NA
J: TRBJ1-5
CDR3: CASSMVRGMDILNQPQHF
DNA: TGTGCCAGTAGTATGGTGCGGGGAATGGACATACTCAATCAGCCCCAGCATTTT

V: TRBV5-6
size: NA
D: NA
J: TRBJ2-1
CDR3: CASSFGAGEGIISNEQFF
DNA: TGTGCCAGCAGCTTTGGGGCAGGGGAGGGGATCATATCAAATGAGCAGTTCTTC

V: TRBV28
size: few
D: TRBD2
J: TRBJ2-7
CDR3: CASSRSSGGLREQYF
DNA: TGTGCCAGCAGTCGCTCTAGCGGGGGGCTTCGGGAGCAGTACTTC

V: TRBV25-1
size: NA
D: TRBD1
J: TRBJ1-2
CDR3: CASSEHQGAQGYPF
DNA: TGTGCCAGCAGTGAGCATCAGGGGGCGCAAGGCTACCCCTTC

V: TRBV11-2
size: NA
D: TRBD1
J: TRBJ1-1
CDR3: CASSPIRGTGGLSEAFF
DNA: TGTGCCAGCAGCCCAATCCGGGGGACAGGGGGCCTGTCTGAAGCTTTCTTT

V: TRBV11-3
size: NA
D: TRBD1
J: TRBJ1-1
CDR3: CASRRGQGQGEAFF
DNA: TGTGCCAGCAGGAGGGGACAGGGGCAAGGAGAAGCTTTCTTT

V: TRBV5-1
size: NA
D: NA
J: TRBJ1-4
CDR3: CASSLLPGVEKLFF
DNA: TGCGCCAGCAGCCTTCTCCCGGGGGTAGAAAAACTGTTTTTT

V: TRBV7-3
size: NA
D: TRBD1
J: TRBJ2-2
CDR3: CASSLGTGWGPTGELFF
DNA: TGTGCCAGCAGCTTAGGGACAGGGTGGGGCCCTACCGGGGAGCTGTTTTTT

V: TRBV5-4
size: NA
D: NA
J: TRBJ1-2
CDR3: CASSPVWGAGRSSDGYTF
DNA: TGTGCCAGCAGCCCCGTGTGGGGAGCAGGGAGGTCGAGCGATGGCTACACCTTC

V: TRBV25-1
size: NA
D: NA
J: TRBJ1-2
CDR3: CASSESAGINYGYTF
DNA: TGTGCCAGCAGTGAAAGTGCAGGGATCAACTATGGCTACACCTTC

V: TRBV18
size: NA
D: NA
J: TRBJ1-2
CDR3: CASSPSRGEGGGYTF
DNA: TGTGCCAGCTCACCCAGTAGAGGGGAAGGAGGGGGCTACACCTTC

V: TRBV5-1
size: NA
D: NA
J: TRBJ2-3
CDR3: CASSLERGTDTQYF
DNA: TGCGCCAGCAGCTTGGAGAGGGGCACAGATACGCAGTATTTT

V: TRBV7-8
size: NA
D: NA
J: TRBJ1-2
CDR3: CASSLEPGTGGYTF
DNA: TGTGCCAGCAGCTTAGAGCCCGGGACTGGTGGCTACACCTTC

V: TRBV30
size: NA
D: NA
J: TRBJ1-2
CDR3: CAWSLTTHSSGYTF
DNA: TGTGCCTGGAGTTTAACGACACACTCCTCCGGCTACACCTTC

V: TRBV5-8
size: NA
D: NA
J: TRBJ1-5
CDR3: CASSFGQINQPQHF
DNA: TGTGCCAGCAGCTTTGGACAGATTAATCAGCCCCAGCATTTT

V: TRBV4-1
size: NA
D: NA
J: TRBJ1-1
CDR3: CASSQEGLQGTEAFF
DNA: TGCGCCAGCAGCCAAGAAGGTCTACAGGGCACTGAAGCTTTCTTT